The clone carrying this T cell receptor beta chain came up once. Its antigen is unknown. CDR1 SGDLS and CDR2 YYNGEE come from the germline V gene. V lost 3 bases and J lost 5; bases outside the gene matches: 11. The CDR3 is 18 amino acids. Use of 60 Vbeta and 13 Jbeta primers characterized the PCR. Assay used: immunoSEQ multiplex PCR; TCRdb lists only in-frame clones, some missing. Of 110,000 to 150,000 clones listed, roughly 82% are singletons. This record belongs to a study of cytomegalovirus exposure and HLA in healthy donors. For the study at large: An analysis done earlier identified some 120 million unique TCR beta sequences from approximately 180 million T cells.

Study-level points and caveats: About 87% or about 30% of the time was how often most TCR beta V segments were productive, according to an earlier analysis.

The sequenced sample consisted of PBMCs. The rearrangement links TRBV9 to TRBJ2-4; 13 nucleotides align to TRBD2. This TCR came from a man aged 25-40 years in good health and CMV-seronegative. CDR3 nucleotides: TGTGCCAGCAGCGCATCACTAGCGGGAGGGCCGGGGGAAAACATTCAGTACTTC. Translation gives CASSASLAGGPGENIQYF.